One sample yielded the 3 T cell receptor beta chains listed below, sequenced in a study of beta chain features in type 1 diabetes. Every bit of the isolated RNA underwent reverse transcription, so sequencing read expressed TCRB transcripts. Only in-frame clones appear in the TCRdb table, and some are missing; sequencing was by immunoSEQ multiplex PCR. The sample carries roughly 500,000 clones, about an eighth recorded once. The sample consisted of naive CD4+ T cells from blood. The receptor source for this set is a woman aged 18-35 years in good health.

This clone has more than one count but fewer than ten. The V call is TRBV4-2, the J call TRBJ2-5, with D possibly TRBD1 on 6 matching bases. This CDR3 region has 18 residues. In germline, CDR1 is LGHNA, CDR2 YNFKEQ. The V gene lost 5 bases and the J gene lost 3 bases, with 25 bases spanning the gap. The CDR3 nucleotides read TGTGCCAGCAGCAAAGGTCCGTTGGGGGACATAGATGAAGAGACCCAGTACTTC. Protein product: CASSKGPLGDIDEETQYF.

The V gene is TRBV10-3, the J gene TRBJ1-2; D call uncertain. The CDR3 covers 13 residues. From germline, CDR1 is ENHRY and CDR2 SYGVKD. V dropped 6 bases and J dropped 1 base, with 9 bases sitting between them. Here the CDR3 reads CAIRQVDNYGYTF. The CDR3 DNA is TGTGCCATCAGGCAGGTTGATAACTATGGCTACACCTTC.

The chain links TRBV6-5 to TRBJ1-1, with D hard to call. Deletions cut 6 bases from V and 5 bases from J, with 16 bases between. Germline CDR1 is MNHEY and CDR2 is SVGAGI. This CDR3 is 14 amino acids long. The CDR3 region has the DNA TGTGCCAGCAGGCCGGGGTATCGTGGAACTGAAGCTTTCTTT. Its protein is CASRPGYRGTEAFF.